This TCR beta chain was profiled in a study of brain T cells in children with intractable seizures. Study-wide findings and caveats: Absence of clones before surgery may stem from lower sequencing depth.

The CDR3 covers 13 residues. The V end was cut by 0 bases, the J end by 2 bases, with 5 bases between. Germline CDR1 is SGHVS and CDR2 is FNYEAQ. This sample's time point: blood from clinic visit 5 months post-surgery; TSC patient then seizure free. Sequencing was limited to surgery cases with top T cell transcript signatures in brain tissue. Before surgery, patients took at least one anti-epileptic drug. Points on this clone: Antigen unknown.

Produced via immunoSEQ multiplex PCR; TCRdb's table is partial and in-frame only. This table has around 340,000 clones, over 90% appearing once. This chain links TRBV7-6 with TRBJ2-7; D remains unclear. The sequences come from peripheral blood, collected 5 to 6 months after surgery. This sequence originates from a boy younger than two with tuberous sclerosis and intractable seizures. The CDR3 loop reads CASSLAGAYEQYF. Written as DNA, the CDR3 is TGTGCCAGCAGCTTAGCGGGTGCCTACGAGCAGTACTTC.